Sequencing of this T cell receptor beta chain was carried out in a study of blood T cell repertoires in COVID-19. Study information: In each case, the material was cDNA or gDNA derived from T cells, B-cell-depleted T cells, or PBMCs.

This CDR3 contains 12 residues. Germline lookup yields CDR1 LNHDA and CDR2 SQIVND (reference sequence). Between the trimmed V and J ends, which lost 1 base and 9 bases, there was a span of 7 bases. Repertoires were generated with immunoSEQ multiplex PCR, while TCRdb's copy carries only in-frame clones and drops some. The sample includes about 180,000 clones, approximately 85% of them seen just once. Residents of about two dozen US areas, aged roughly 18 to 89 years, made up the participants. Researchers sorted participants into cohorts using their self-reported clinical history. Either two negative PCRs, clearance, or symptom resolution qualified Cohort 3 donors as recovered.

This TCR was sampled from a man aged 35 to 55 who had recovered from COVID-19. V is TRBV19 and J is TRBJ1-5; D gene uncertain. Source material: PBMCs or T cells enriched from blood (not recorded which). CDR3 in amino acids: CASSIAELPQHF. The CDR3 coding sequence is TGTGCCAGTAGTATAGCCGAGTTGCCCCAGCATTTT.